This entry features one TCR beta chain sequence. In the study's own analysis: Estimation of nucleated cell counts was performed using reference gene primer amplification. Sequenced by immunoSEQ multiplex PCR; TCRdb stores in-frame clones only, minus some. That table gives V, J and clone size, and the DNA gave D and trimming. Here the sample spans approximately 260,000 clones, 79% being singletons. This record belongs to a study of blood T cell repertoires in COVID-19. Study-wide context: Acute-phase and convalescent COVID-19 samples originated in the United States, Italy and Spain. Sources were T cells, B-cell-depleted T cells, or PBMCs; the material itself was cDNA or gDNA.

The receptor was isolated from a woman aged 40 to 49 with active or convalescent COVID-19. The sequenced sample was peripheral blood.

CDR3 sequence reads: CASSLGQGYQPQHF. The CDR3 DNA follows: TGTGCCAGCAGCTTGGGACAGGGGTACCAGCCCCAGCATTTT. This chain joins TRBV11-2 and TRBJ1-5, with 10 bases aligning to TRBD1. V was pared by 3 bases and J by 7 bases, with 3 bases of the junction left unmatched. The CDR3 spans 14 residues. Germline assignment: CDR1 SGHAT and CDR2 FQNNGV.